The 8 T cell receptor beta chains given below trace back to one sample, sequenced in a study of blood T cell repertoires in COVID-19. Sequenced by immunoSEQ multiplex PCR; TCRdb stores in-frame clones only, minus some. There are more than 150,000 clones in the sample; approximately 84% occur only once, and under 8.5% lies in the top ten. Sequencing used peripheral blood. The receptor set was obtained from a human donor in a cohort sampled during active COVID-19.

The J gene is TRBJ1-2, the V gene TRBV12-3 or TRBV12-4; D is unclear. The CDR3 is made up of 12 amino acids. Trimming left V 4 bases short and J 4 bases short, with 7 bases between. The CDR3 sequence: CASSSGSYGYTF. For the CDR3, the DNA is TGTGCCAGCAGTTCCGGGAGCTATGGCTACACCTTC.

This clone appeared once. CDR3 in amino acids: CASNSLGLHRYGYTF. Here the CDR3 DNA reads TGTGCCAGCAACTCCCTAGGACTCCATCGCTATGGCTACACCTTC. V usage is TRBV6-5 and J usage is TRBJ1-2; D gene uncertain. The V end lost 7 bases, the J end lost 4 bases, and 19 bases lay between the germline ends. CDR3 length: 15 residues. Germline lookup yields CDR1 MNHEY and CDR2 SVGAGI.

This rearrangement joins TRBV19 to TRBJ2-7, with 7 bases matching TRBD2. CDR1 LNHDA and CDR2 SQIVND come from the germline V gene (reference sequence). Trimming cost V 4 bases and J 3 bases; bases outside gene matches: 3. CDR3 size: 13 residues. For the CDR3, the DNA is TGTGCCAGTAGTAGGGAGCGGGACTACGAGCAGTACTTC. Translated: CASSRERDYEQYF.

V gene TRBV5-3 combines with J gene TRBJ2-7, with TRBD1 identical over 9 bases. TRBV5-3 is given ORF status, its function remaining uncertain. This CDR3 has 14 residues. With V trimmed by 9 bases and J by 1 base, 8 bases remained unmatched. In nucleotides, the CDR3 is TGTGCCACCCCGGAGGGACAGGGATCCTACGAGCAGTACTTC. It codes for CATPEGQGSYEQYF.

This clone was counted a single time. The chain has TRBV5-6 and TRBJ2-7; unclear D gene. The germline V gene encodes CDR1 SGHDT and CDR2 YYEEEE. V lost 2 bases to trimming and J lost 2 bases, with 5 bases between them. The CDR3 covers 12 residues. CDR3 amino acids: CASSFSAYEQYF. The DNA of the CDR3 is TGTGCCAGCAGCTTTAGTGCCTACGAGCAGTACTTC.

The chain links TRBV6-5 to TRBJ1-6; 7 nucleotides align to TRBD1. The V gene end was trimmed by 5 bases and the J gene end by 6 bases; junction bases not matched to a gene: 4. Germline assignment: CDR1 MNHEY and CDR2 SVGAGI. The length of the CDR3 is 14 residues. The CDR3 DNA sequence: TGTGCCAGCAGTCGGACAGGTTTTAATTCACCCCTCCACTTT. This encodes CASSRTGFNSPLHF.

The chain recombines TRBV2 with TRBJ1-6; TRBD1 matches at 7 bases. V was pared by 6 bases and J by 13 bases, with 12 bases of the junction left unmatched. The germline V gene encodes CDR1 SNHLY and CDR2 FYNNEI. The CDR3 extends over 14 amino acids. CDR3 DNA sequence: TGTGCCAGCAGCGCCGACAGGGTGGATATCCCCCTCCACTTT. This gives the protein CASSADRVDIPLHF.

This clone was recorded a few times. V usage is TRBV19 and J usage is TRBJ1-5; 8 bases match TRBD1. V shed 3 bases and J 5 bases; nucleotides not matched to a gene: 3. CDR3 length: 14 amino acids. Germline values: CDR1 LNHDA, CDR2 SQIVND (reference sequence). The CDR3 reads CASSIQGADQPQHF. The CDR3 DNA reads TGTGCCAGTAGTATCCAGGGGGCTGATCAGCCCCAGCATTTT.